This TCR beta chain was found in a study of blood T cell repertoires in COVID-19. Here immunoSEQ multiplex PCR was the method, and the copy in TCRdb shows in-frame clones only, minus some. The sample consists of some 250,000 clones, over 75% of them appearing once. The clonotype comes from a woman aged 45-59 years who had recovered from COVID-19. The sample taken for sequencing was PBMCs or T cells enriched from blood (not recorded which).

The CDR3 region is CASSPGLAIGEQFF. The CDR3, as DNA: TGTGCCAGCTCACCGGGACTAGCGATTGGTGAGCAGTTCTTC. The J gene is TRBJ2-1, the V gene TRBV18; 10 bases map to TRBD2. Trimming removed 3 bases from V and 9 bases from J; junction bases left unmatched: 5. CDR1 is KGHSH, CDR2 LQKENI, per germline. The CDR3 totals 14 residues.